This is a list of T cell receptor beta chains from one sample in a study of shared clonotypes between healthy human individuals. The table came from immunoSEQ multiplex PCR; TCRdb's copy has only in-frame clones and leaves some out. The sample includes around 2,000,000 clones, about 95% seen only once; the top ten take around 1.2%. The sequencing input was naive CD8+ T cells sorted from blood. The origin of the receptors is a man younger than 30 in good health. The CDR3 runs from the conserved cysteine through the conserved F or W. A D gene is named only where the DNA matches it firmly. Clone size, where shown, is once, few, many, or a class for clones that have expanded.

CDR3 protein | CDR3 DNA | D gene | clone size | J gene | V gene
CASSEGVTEAFF | TGTGCCAGCAGCGAAGGGGTTACTGAAGCTTTCTTT | - | - | TRBJ1-1 | TRBV7-9
CAISRESRAVDTEAFF | TGTGCCATCAGCCGAGAATCACGGGCGGTGGACACTGAAGCTTTCTTT | - | - | TRBJ1-1 | TRBV10-3
CASSPRDGRPYNEQFF | TGTGCCAGTAGTCCTAGGGACGGGAGACCCTACAATGAGCAGTTCTTC | - | few | TRBJ2-1 | TRBV19
CASSLEVADFGYEQYF | TGTGCCAGCTCACTGGAGGTGGCAGACTTTGGCTACGAGCAGTACTTC | - | - | TRBJ2-7 | TRBV18
CASSLVLAGLSSYNEQFF | TGCGCCAGCAGCCTGGTACTAGCGGGCCTGAGCTCCTACAATGAGCAGTTCTTC | TRBD2 | - | TRBJ2-1 | TRBV4-3
CASSLDAEGITNTEAFF | TGTGCCAGCAGCTTAGATGCGGAGGGAATCACTAACACTGAAGCTTTCTTT | - | - | TRBJ1-1 | TRBV7-9
CSVEVSGLNTEAFF | TGCAGCGTTGAAGTATCGGGGTTGAACACTGAAGCTTTCTTT | - | - | TRBJ1-1 | TRBV29-1
CASSPGHPSEQYF | TGTGCCAGCAGCCCGGGACACCCTTCCGAGCAGTACTTC | - | - | TRBJ2-7 | TRBV5-6
CASSVSSGNSYEQYF | TGTGCCAGCAGCGTATCTAGCGGGAACTCCTACGAGCAGTACTTC | TRBD2 | - | TRBJ2-7 | TRBV9
CASSLGPRAETQYF | TGTGCCAGCAGCTTAGGGCCGCGGGCGGAGACCCAGTACTTC | - | - | TRBJ2-5 | TRBV13
CASSFELAAYEQYF | TGTGCCAGCAGCTTTGAACTAGCAGCCTACGAGCAGTACTTC | - | - | TRBJ2-7 | TRBV5-6
CASSLGDIQYF | TGTGCCAGCAGCTTAGGAGACATTCAGTACTTC | - | - | TRBJ2-4 | TRBV11-2
CASSPGDLYNEQFF | TGTGCCAGCAGCCCTGGAGATCTCTACAATGAGCAGTTCTTC | - | - | TRBJ2-1 | TRBV7-9
CASSPRDSYSPLHF | TGTGCCAGCAGTCCTAGGGACAGTTATTCACCCCTCCACTTT | TRBD1 | - | TRBJ1-6 | TRBV28
CASSVLRGGDYNEQFF | TGTGCCAGCAGTGTCTTACGGGGTGGGGATTACAATGAGCAGTTCTTC | - | - | TRBJ2-1 | TRBV6-1
CASSLWGAPPDTQYF | TGTGCCAGCAGCTTGTGGGGGGCCCCCCCAGATACGCAGTATTTT | - | - | TRBJ2-3 | TRBV5-6
CAWSESSGRAWYQFF | TGTGCCTGGAGTGAAAGTAGCGGGAGGGCCTGGTATCAGTTCTTC | TRBD2 | - | TRBJ2-1 | TRBV30
CASSLDPRNNEQFF | TGTGCCAGCAGCCTAGACCCGAGGAACAATGAGCAGTTCTTC | - | - | TRBJ2-1 | TRBV13
CASSLELDSTDTQYF | TGTGCCAGCAGCTTGGAATTGGACAGCACAGATACGCAGTATTTT | - | once | TRBJ2-3 | TRBV5-4
CASSPIQGDTQYF | TGCGCCAGCAGCCCGATCCAGGGGGATACGCAGTATTTT | - | - | TRBJ2-3 | TRBV4-3
CASSLTYEQYF | TGTGCCAGCAGCCTAACCTACGAGCAGTACTTC | - | - | TRBJ2-7 | TRBV11-2
CASSHPQGALPMGTDTQYF | TGTGCCAGCAGCCATCCCCAGGGGGCTTTACCCATGGGCACAGATACGCAGTATTTT | TRBD1 | - | TRBJ2-3 | TRBV7-9
CASSEYGSTDTQYF | TGCGCCAGCAGTGAGTACGGCAGCACAGATACGCAGTATTTT | - | - | TRBJ2-3 | TRBV10-2
CASSALSAPNLYGYTF | TGTGCCAGCAGCGCACTCTCAGCCCCTAATCTCTATGGCTACACCTTC | - | - | TRBJ1-2 | TRBV9
CASSSPGQGPYEQYF | TGTGCCAGCAGCTCCCCGGGACAGGGGCCCTACGAGCAGTACTTC | TRBD1 | - | TRBJ2-7 | TRBV11-2
CASSVLAGGPYEQYF | TGCGCCAGCAGTGTACTAGCGGGAGGGCCTTACGAGCAGTACTTC | TRBD2 | - | TRBJ2-7 | TRBV4-1
CASSGLAGGPDTQYF | TGCGCCAGCAGCGGACTAGCGGGGGGCCCAGATACGCAGTATTTT | TRBD2 | - | TRBJ2-3 | TRBV10-1
CASSYSKSPYEQYF | TGTGCCAGCAGTTACTCGAAATCTCCCTACGAGCAGTACTTC | - | - | TRBJ2-7 | TRBV6-5
CASSQVGTGMNQPQHF | TGCGCCAGCAGCCAAGTAGGGACAGGGATGAATCAGCCCCAGCATTTT | TRBD1 | - | TRBJ1-5 | TRBV4-1
CASSYSIGIAGVEQFF | TGTGCCAGCAGTTACTCGATCGGGATAGCGGGAGTTGAGCAGTTCTTC | TRBD2 | - | TRBJ2-1 | TRBV6-5
CASSQETGAVNTGELFF | TGTGCCAGCAGTCAAGAGACAGGGGCTGTAAACACCGGGGAGCTGTTTTTT | TRBD1 | - | TRBJ2-2 | TRBV27
CASSLHSYHEKLFF | TGTGCCAGCAGCTTACACAGCTACCATGAAAAACTGTTTTTT | - | - | TRBJ1-4 | TRBV13
CASSGADNEQFF | TGTGCCAGCAGCGGCGCAGACAATGAGCAGTTCTTC | - | - | TRBJ2-1 | TRBV5-6
CASFGQGKSGYTF | TGTGCCAGCTTTGGGCAGGGGAAGAGTGGCTACACCTTC | - | - | TRBJ1-2 | TRBV7-9
CASSFTRHEGNTIYF | TGTGCCAGCAGCTTTACGAGGCACGAGGGAAACACCATATATTTT | - | - | TRBJ1-3 | TRBV5-4
CASSFPPDSYYSFSGNTIYF | TGTGCCAGCAGCTTCCCCCCGGACAGCTACTATTCATTCTCTGGAAACACCATATATTTT | - | - | TRBJ1-3 | TRBV7-3
CASSLGQREHF | TGTGCCAGCAGCCTTGGACAGAGGGAGCATTTT | - | - | TRBJ1-5 | TRBV28
CASSPRTSGYEQYF | TGCGCCAGCAGCCCGAGGACCAGCGGCTACGAGCAGTACTTC | - | - | TRBJ2-7 | TRBV4-1
CASSRTIQETQYF | TGCGCCAGCAGTAGAACCATCCAAGAGACCCAGTACTTC | - | - | TRBJ2-5 | TRBV10-2
CACGRGPGPYEQYF | TGTGCCTGCGGCAGGGGGCCAGGGCCCTACGAGCAGTACTTC | TRBD1 | - | TRBJ2-7 | TRBV10-3
CASGGGTSYGYTF | TGTGCCAGCGGAGGGGGGACCTCATATGGCTACACCTTC | - | - | TRBJ1-2 | TRBV9
CASSPGGNTEAFF | TGTGCCAGCAGCCCCGGAGGTAACACTGAAGCTTTCTTT | - | - | TRBJ1-1 | TRBV5-6
CASSLVPGASAKNIQYF | TGTGCCAGCAGCTTAGTACCTGGGGCATCAGCCAAAAACATTCAGTACTTC | - | - | TRBJ2-4 | TRBV11-2
CASSLGPGWGQYNEQFF | TGTGCCAGCAGCTTGGGCCCGGGTTGGGGGCAGTACAATGAGCAGTTCTTC | - | once | TRBJ2-1 | TRBV5-6